A single sample gave rise to the 5 T cell receptor beta chains below, sequenced in a study of siplizumab effects on memory and regulatory T cells. Only in-frame clones appear in the TCRdb table, and some are missing; sequencing was by immunoSEQ multiplex PCR. The sample comprises more than 85,000 clones, 92% of which are singletons, and 0.65% to 0.9% rests with the top ten. The sequencing sample was made of Tregs sorted from blood. Receptors were obtained from a human donor in good health.

The CDR3: CASSLDIGRFGETQYF. Here the CDR3 DNA reads TGCGCCAGCAGCTTGGATATTGGTCGGTTTGGGGAGACCCAGTACTTC. The rearrangement links TRBV5-1 to TRBJ2-5, with no clear D. Trimming shortened V by 0 bases and J by 5 bases, and 17 bases separated the two germline ends. The CDR3 is made up of 16 amino acids. Per the germline V gene, CDR1 is SGHRS and CDR2 is YFSETQ.

The chain carries TRBV18 and TRBJ1-1; D call uncertain. The CDR3 has 12 amino acids. The germline V gene has CDR1 KGHSH and CDR2 LQKENI. Trimming took 3 bases from V and 1 from J, leaving 3 bases between them. The CDR3 sequence is CASSPRNTEAFF. The CDR3 nucleotides read TGTGCCAGCTCACCGCGGAACACTGAAGCTTTCTTT.

The chain joins TRBV30 to TRBJ2-3; D is unresolved. In germline, CDR1 is GTSNPN, CDR2 SVGIG (reference sequence). The CDR3 is made up of 14 amino acids. The V end was cut by 3 bases, the J end by 2 bases, with 12 bases between. The CDR3 is CAWRLRTNTDTQYF. In DNA, the CDR3 is TGTGCCTGGAGACTACGAACGAACACAGATACGCAGTATTTT.

The chain carries TRBV23-1 and TRBJ1-1; 9 nucleotides agree with TRBD1. TRBV23-1 is an ORF, with its function uncertain. The V and J ends lost 2 bases and 6 bases, in that order; junction bases with no gene match: 4. The CDR3 has 14 amino acids. The CDR3 DNA sequence: TGCGCCAGCAGTCAACCGGGACAGGGTGCTGAAGCTTTCTTT. It specifies CASSQPGQGAEAFF.

The chain recombines TRBV5-1 with TRBJ2-4; D gene ambiguous. The CDR3 contains 13 residues. The germline gives CDR1 SGHRS, CDR2 YFSETQ. V lost 3 bases and J 5 bases, leaving 9 bases between the germline ends. In nucleotides, the CDR3 is TGCGCCAGCAGCTCGACCTCCCAAAACATTCAGTACTTC. Translating it yields CASSSTSQNIQYF.